The 7 T cell receptor beta chains in this list originate from one sample, sequenced in a study of T cell changes during pregnancy in multiple sclerosis. Measured with immunoSEQ multiplex PCR; TCRdb has only the in-frame clones, and not every one. The table has roughly 47,000 clones, 89% seen once; the top ten hold about 1.2%. The input for sequencing was CD4+ T cells from peripheral blood mononuclear cells, taken after pregnancy. These receptors were obtained from a female donor with multiple sclerosis, enrolled in a pregnancy study.

This rearrangement joins TRBV28 to TRBJ1-2; 8 nucleotides match TRBD1. The CDR3 is 14 amino acids. The germline V gene encodes CDR1 MDHEN and CDR2 SYDVKM. J gave up 7 bases and V 5 bases, and 9 bases lay outside the gene matches. The CDR3 loop is CASSPIDRGPGYTF. The CDR3 nucleotides read TGTGCCAGCAGTCCGATAGACAGGGGACCTGGCTACACCTTC.

This clone was detected once. The chain joins TRBV10-3 to TRBJ1-5; 7 bases align to TRBD1. Looked up from germline, CDR1 is ENHRY and CDR2 is SYGVKD. This CDR3 spans 13 amino acids. V gave up 11 bases and J gave up 5 bases; unmatched junction bases: 9. CDR3 in amino acids: CAASRDSDQPQHF. Written as DNA, the CDR3 is TGTGCCGCCTCCCGGGACAGTGATCAGCCCCAGCATTTT.

This clone has only a few counts. V usage is TRBV2 and J usage is TRBJ2-3, with unresolved D. This CDR3 has 14 amino acids. Germline CDR1 is SNHLY and CDR2 is FYNNEI. V lost 1 base to trimming and J lost 2 bases, with 7 bases between them. The chain's CDR3 is CASSEELTTDTQYF. The CDR3 nucleotides are TGTGCCAGCAGTGAAGAGCTAACCACAGATACGCAGTATTTT.

The chain links TRBV5-4 to TRBJ1-4; TRBD1 might be the D (5 bases). CDR1 is SGHNT, CDR2 YYREEE, per germline (reference sequence). There are 15 residues in the CDR3. The V and J ends lost 9 bases and 4 bases respectively, with 19 bases between them. The CDR3: CAIKLPWGDNEKLFF. The CDR3 nucleotides read TGTGCCATCAAACTCCCTTGGGGGGATAATGAAAAACTGTTTTTT.

CDR3 nucleotides: TGTGCCAGCAGTTTCGGCAGAAGGGGAGAGACCCAGTACTTC. This gives the protein CASSFGRRGETQYF. This chain connects TRBV27 to TRBJ2-5, with D perhaps matching TRBD1 (5 bases). Germline CDR1 reads MNHEY; CDR2 reads SMNVEV (reference sequence). This CDR3 has 14 amino acids. Trimming took off 3 bases at V and 4 bases at J, with 12 bases between the two ends.

The chain links TRBV5-4 to TRBJ1-2, with 7 bases matching TRBD1. Germline V gene data show CDR1 as SGHNT and CDR2 as YYREEE (reference sequence). The CDR3 covers 14 residues. V dropped 0 bases and J dropped 4; count of bases not matched to a gene: 3. The CDR3 loop is CASSLGDRVYGYTF. For the CDR3, the DNA is TGTGCCAGCAGCTTGGGGGACAGAGTCTATGGCTACACCTTC. Variable domain in full (rest from reference TRBV5-4 and TRBJ1-2): ETGVTQSPTHLIKTRGQQVTLRCSSQSGHNTVSWYQQALGQGPQFIFQYYREEENGRGNFPPRFSGLQFPNYSSELNVNALELDDSALYLCASSLGDRVYGYTFGSGTRLTVV.

The CDR3 region has the DNA TGTGCCAGCAGTGGACAGGGGGCATATAGCAATCAGCCCCAGCATTTT. It translates to CASSGQGAYSNQPQHF. The J gene is TRBJ1-5, the V gene TRBV6-1; 10 bases line up with TRBD1. V trimming: 4 bases; J trimming: 0 bases; junction bases outside the gene matches: 3. This CDR3 comprises 16 residues. Per the germline V gene, CDR1 is MNHNS and CDR2 is SASEGT.